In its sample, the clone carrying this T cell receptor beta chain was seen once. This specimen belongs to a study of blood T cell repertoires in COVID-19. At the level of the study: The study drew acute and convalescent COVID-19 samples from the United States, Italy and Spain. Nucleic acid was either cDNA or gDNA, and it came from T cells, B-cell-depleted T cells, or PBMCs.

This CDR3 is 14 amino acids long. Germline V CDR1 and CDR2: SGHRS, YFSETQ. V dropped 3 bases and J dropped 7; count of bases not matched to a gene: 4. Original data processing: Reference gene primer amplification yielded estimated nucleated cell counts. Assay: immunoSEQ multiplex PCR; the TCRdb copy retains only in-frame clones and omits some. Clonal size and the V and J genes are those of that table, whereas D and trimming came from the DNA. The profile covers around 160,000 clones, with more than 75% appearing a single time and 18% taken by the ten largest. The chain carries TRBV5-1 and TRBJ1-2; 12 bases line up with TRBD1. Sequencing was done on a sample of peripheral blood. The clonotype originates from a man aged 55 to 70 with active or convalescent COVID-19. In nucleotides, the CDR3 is TGCGCCAGCAGCTCAGGGACAGGGGGCATTGGCTACACCTTC. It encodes CASSSGTGGIGYTF.